The clone carrying this TCR beta chain was detected many times. Germline values: CDR1 SGDLS, CDR2 YYNGEE. Trimming cost V 5 bases and J 0 bases, with 9 bases left between them. The CDR3 runs to 14 residues. Time point described: patch test 1, 2 weeks after DPC sensitization. Sample treatment: therapeutic diphenylcyclopropenone sensitization with weekly scalp DPC. TCRdb re-called the RACE reads through MiXCR, storing one row per CDR3 protein. The sample has about 81,000 distinct CDR3 sequences; roughly 7.1% are singletons. The sample comes from a study of human T cells and chemical hapten exposure. Overall study: The sensitizer, 2% DPC, was used on 2 cm by 2 cm of upper inner arm skin. During the roughly 25-week study period, patients had diphenylcyclopropenone applied to the scalp every week.

The specimen was whole blood, collected in connection with sensitization to the hapten diphenylcyclopropenone (DPC). This sequence joins TRBV9 and TRBJ1-5; tentatively, D is TRBD1 (5 bases). This receptor was taken from a woman in her thirties with alopecia areata. Some clones in this sample may be carry-over from other donors' samples. This chain's CDR3 is CASSGGYSNQPQHF. CDR3 DNA: TGTGCCAGCAGTGGGGGGTATAGCAATCAGCCCCAGCATTTT.